This T cell receptor (beta chain) was sequenced in a study of identical twins. Trimming took 6 bases from V and 3 from J, leaving 14 bases between them. CDR1 and CDR2 from the germline V gene are SNHLY and FYNNEI. The CDR3 sequence is 15 residues long. A single record per CDR3 protein comes from TCRdb applying MiXCR to the 5' RACE reads. The data show hundreds of thousands of distinct CDR3 sequences, 9% to 15% seen once. A few counts support this clonotype. The same sample was also studied in work on yellow fever vaccine responses in identical twins.

The gene calls are TRBV2 and TRBJ1-4, with D hard to call. Sequencing was done on a sample of PBMCs. This clonotype was sampled from a woman under 30 in good health. CDR3 nucleotide sequence: TGTGCCAGCAGCGAGGACCCGATTCCTAATGAAAAACTGTTTTTT. Its protein is CASSEDPIPNEKLFF.